Here is one T cell receptor beta chain with its context. Its target is unknown. The data were produced by immunoSEQ multiplex PCR, yet TCRdb's version contains in-frame clones alone and is incomplete. The sample records about 8,300 clones, roughly four fifths being singletons. Documented time point: 2014-2015 season, pre-vaccination. CDR3 length: 15 amino acids. Germline CDR1 and CDR2: SGHKS and YYEKEE (reference sequence). With V trimmed by 0 bases and J by 2 bases, 3 bases remained unmatched. These data are taken from a study of follicular helper T cells after annual influenza vaccination. Whole-study context: Days 0, 7 and 28 post-vaccination were the blood draw times. Some donors were sampled over the 2013-2014, 2014-2015 and 2015-2016 vaccinations. Study conclusions and caveats: Change in circulating plasmablasts correlated with ICOS+CD38+ cTfh clonality change.

The sample here was CXCR5+ CD38- circulating T follicular helper cells from blood, taken on the day of influenza vaccination. Subset noted: circulating Tfh, non-naive CD4+CXCR5+PD-1+ (ICOS+CD38+ or ICOS-CD38-). This chain connects TRBV5-5 to TRBJ1-2; 8 bases are shared with TRBD1. The clonotype comes from an adult who received the influenza vaccine. The CDR3 spells CASSLAGGDNYGYTF. The CDR3 DNA follows: TGTGCCAGCAGCTTGGCAGGGGGCGACAACTATGGCTACACCTTC.